The source of this T cell receptor beta chain is a study of OX40 agonist ivuxolimab in advanced cancers. At the level of the whole study: The costimulatory receptor OX40 (CD134) was targeted by ivuxolimab, a fully human IgG2 agonistic monoclonal antibody. In the dose-escalation cohort, nearly 85% of patients were male, and the mean age was approximately 60 years with a range of roughly 20 to 85. The purpose of peripheral TCRbeta sequencing was to test whether ivuxolimab changed TCR sequence diversity and led to clonal T-cell expansion. Partial responses occurred in three dose-escalation patients, of whom one had hepatocellular carcinoma and two had cutaneous melanoma. Prior anti-PD-1, anti-PD-L1 or anti-CTLA-4 therapy was permitted, and approximately 40% of dose-escalation patients had received checkpoint inhibitors. Intravenous ivuxolimab was administered to patients every 2 weeks at six dose levels: 0.01, 0.1, 0.3, 1.5, 3 and 10 mg/kg. Among the approximately 50 dose-escalation patients, some 19 had hepatocellular carcinoma, roughly 15 melanoma, 9 renal cell carcinoma and 9 head and neck cancer. The paper covers the monotherapy dose-escalation part of the phase I ivuxolimab trial, which included N of about 56 patients.

Genomic DNA was extracted from sorted cells for sequencing of the TCRbeta CDR3 region. The immunoSEQ Assay was used to sequence the TCRbeta CDR3 regions. TCRdb mirrors the immuneACCESS table, restricted to in-frame sequences. Some clones are absent from its copies; in checked studies, under half trace to an unresolved V gene, and the reason for the others is unknown. The sample records just under 95,000 clones, around 87% of which are singletons. About 0.29% of the sample comes from the top ten. Comment on this clone: Its cognate antigen has yet to be identified. No clone much larger than this one lies a single base away; base qualities are absent.

Patients with autoimmune disease history or receiving systemic immunosuppression were excluded from the trial. In every dose cohort, peripheral blood was drawn for TCR sequencing at baseline, cycle 4 day 1, and cycle 7 day 1. The samples were drawn from a first-in-human, open-label, multicenter phase I dose-escalation trial of ivuxolimab. Adults with locally advanced or metastatic melanoma, renal cell, hepatocellular, or head and neck squamous cell carcinoma were enrolled in the trial. Before TCR sequencing, CD4+ T cells and CD8+ T cells from peripheral blood were sorted into separate populations. Overall results and qualifications from the work: Low levels of normalized T-cell clonal expansion were also shown by some nonresponding patients. In the 0.1-3.0 mg/kg groups, partial responders had among the lowest normalized peripheral clonal expansion, particularly in CD8+ T cells. At doses from 0.1 to 3.0 mg/kg, clonal expansion was seen in both CD4+ and CD8+ blood T cells between baseline and week 6. After ivuxolimab, more expanded clones were found on average in CD8+ T cells than in CD4+ T cells. The antigen specificity of the clonally expanded peripheral T cells was not determined.

Via the germline V gene (reference sequence), CDR1 is MNHEY and CDR2 SMNVEV. Counted from cysteine to phenylalanine, this CDR3 has 15 amino acids. Just the 45-base CDR3 DNA is kept, in frame starting at base 1. V ends up 3 bases short and J 2 bases short, with an unmatched junction base count of 1. The specimen was CD4+ or CD8+ T cells sorted from blood, collected in a trial of the OX40 agonist ivuxolimab. The chain is assembled from TRBV27 and TRBJ2-7, with 13 central nucleotides matching TRBD2. The sequence came from an adult with an advanced solid tumor such as melanoma, head and neck, liver or kidney cancer. In nucleotides, the sequence is TGTGCCAGCAGTTTCGGACTAGCGGGGGCCTACGAGCAGTACTTC. This yields the protein CASSFGLAGAYEQYF.